This T cell receptor (beta chain) derives from a study of blood T cell repertoires in COVID-19. Study as a whole: COVID-19 samples, acute and convalescent, were from the United States, Italy and Spain. T cells, B-cell-depleted T cells, or PBMCs provided the cDNA or gDNA that served as material.

The CDR3 sequence is 15 residues long. Germline V gene data show CDR1 as SGDLS and CDR2 as YYNGEE. Trimming took 2 bases from V and 2 from J, leaving 11 bases between them. In the source study's methods: The authors estimated nucleated cell counts from reference gene primer amplification. Profiling relied on immunoSEQ multiplex PCR, and the TCRdb table lists in-frame clones only, not all of them. Clone size and the V and J calls come from that table; the DNA yielded D and trimming. The sample has more than 65,000 clones, roughly 78% seen once. Sequenced input: peripheral blood. The chain carries TRBV9 and TRBJ1-3; TRBD1 is a possible D gene (5 bases). This clonotype was obtained from a human donor in a cohort sampled during active COVID-19. The CDR3 sequence is CASSVSGAAGNTIYF. CDR3 coding DNA: TGTGCCAGCAGCGTTAGTGGGGCTGCTGGAAACACCATATATTTT.